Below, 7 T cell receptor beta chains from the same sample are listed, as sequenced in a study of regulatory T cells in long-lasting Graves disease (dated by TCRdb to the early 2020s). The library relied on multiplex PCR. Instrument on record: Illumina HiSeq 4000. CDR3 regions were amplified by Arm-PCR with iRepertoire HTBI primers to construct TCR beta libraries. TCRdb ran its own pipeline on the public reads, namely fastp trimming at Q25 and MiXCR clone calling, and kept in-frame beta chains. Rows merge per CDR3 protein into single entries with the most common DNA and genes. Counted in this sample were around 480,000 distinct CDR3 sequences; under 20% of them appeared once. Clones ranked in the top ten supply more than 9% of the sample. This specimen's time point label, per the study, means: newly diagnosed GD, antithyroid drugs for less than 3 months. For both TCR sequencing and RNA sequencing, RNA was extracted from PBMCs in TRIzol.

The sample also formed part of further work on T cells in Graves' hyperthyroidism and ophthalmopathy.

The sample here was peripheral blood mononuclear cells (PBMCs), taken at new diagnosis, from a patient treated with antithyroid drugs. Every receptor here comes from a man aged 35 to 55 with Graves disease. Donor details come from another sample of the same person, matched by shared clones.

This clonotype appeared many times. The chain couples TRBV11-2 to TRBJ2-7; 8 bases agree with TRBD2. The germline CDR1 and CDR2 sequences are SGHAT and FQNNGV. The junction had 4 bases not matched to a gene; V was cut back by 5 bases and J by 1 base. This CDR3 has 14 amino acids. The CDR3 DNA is TGTGCCAGCAGCACCCGACTAGCGTCCTACGAGCAGTACTTC. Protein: CASSTRLASYEQYF.

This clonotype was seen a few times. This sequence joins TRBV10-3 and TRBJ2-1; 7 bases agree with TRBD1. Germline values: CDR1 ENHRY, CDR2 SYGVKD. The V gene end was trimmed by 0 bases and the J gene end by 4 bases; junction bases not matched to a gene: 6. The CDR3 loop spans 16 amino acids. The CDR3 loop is CAISESRGQLYNEQFF. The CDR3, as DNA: TGTGCCATCAGTGAGTCCCGGGGACAGCTATACAATGAGCAGTTCTTC.

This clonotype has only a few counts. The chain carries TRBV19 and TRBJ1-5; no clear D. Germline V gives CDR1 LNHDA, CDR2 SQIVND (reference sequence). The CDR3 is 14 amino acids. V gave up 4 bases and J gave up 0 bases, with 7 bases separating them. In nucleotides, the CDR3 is TGTGCCAGTAGTAGTGCAGATAGCAATCAGCCCCAGCATTTT. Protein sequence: CASSSADSNQPQHF.

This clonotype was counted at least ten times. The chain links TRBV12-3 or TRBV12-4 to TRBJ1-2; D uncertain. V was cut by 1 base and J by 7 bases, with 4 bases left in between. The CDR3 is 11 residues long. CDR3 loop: CASSLESGYTF. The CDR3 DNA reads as TGTGCCAGCAGTTTAGAGAGTGGCTACACCTTC.

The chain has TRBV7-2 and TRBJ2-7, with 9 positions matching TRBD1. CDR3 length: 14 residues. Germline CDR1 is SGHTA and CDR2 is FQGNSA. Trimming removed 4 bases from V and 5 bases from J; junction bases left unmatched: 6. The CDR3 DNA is TGTGCCAGCAGCTCCGGGACAGGGCTGCACGAGCAGTACTTC. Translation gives CASSSGTGLHEQYF.

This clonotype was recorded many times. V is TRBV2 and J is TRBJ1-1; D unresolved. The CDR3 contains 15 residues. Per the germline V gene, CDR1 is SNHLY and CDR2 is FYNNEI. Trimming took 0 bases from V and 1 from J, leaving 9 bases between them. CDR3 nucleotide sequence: TGTGCCAGCAGTGAAGCAGGGCGGAGGAACACTGAAGCTTTCTTT. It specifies CASSEAGRRNTEAFF.

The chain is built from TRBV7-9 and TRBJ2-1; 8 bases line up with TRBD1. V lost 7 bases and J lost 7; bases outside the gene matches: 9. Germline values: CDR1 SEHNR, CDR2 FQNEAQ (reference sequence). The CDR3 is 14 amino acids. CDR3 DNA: TGTGCCAGCACCCTCGGGACAGGTTATAATGAGCAGTTCTTC. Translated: CASTLGTGYNEQFF. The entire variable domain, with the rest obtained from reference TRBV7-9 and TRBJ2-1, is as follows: DTGVSQNPRHKITKRGQNVTFRCDPISEHNRLYWYRQTLGQGPEFLTYFQNEAQLEKSRLLSDRFSAERPKGSFSTLEIQRTEQGDSAMYLCASTLGTGYNEQFFGPGTRLTVL.